This T cell receptor beta chain was captured in a study of T cell responses to AZD1222 COVID-19 vaccine. Points from the study as a whole: Clonal diversity was possibly underestimated; the donors were predominantly white British and more often female. The number of AZD1222 recipients seropositive at baseline was only 6 or 7.

Notes on this clone: Its specificity is not known.

With V trimmed by 1 base and J by 4 bases, 11 bases remained unmatched. CDR3 length: 18 amino acids. Germline V gene data show CDR1 as MNHEY and CDR2 as SVGEGT. Clones were read by immunoSEQ multiplex PCR, and TCRdb kept only the in-frame ones, dropping some. Of about 160,000 clones listed, 94% are singletons. This rearrangement joins TRBV6-2 or TRBV6-3 to TRBJ2-1, with 9 nucleotides matching TRBD1. This clonotype originated in an adult who received the AZD1222 COVID-19 vaccine. This specimen consisted of peripheral blood, obtained 28 days after the second AZD1222 dose. This CDR3 is CASSYYLYGTGRYNEQFF. The DNA for the CDR3 is TGTGCCAGCAGTTACTATTTGTACGGGACAGGGAGATACAATGAGCAGTTCTTC.